The clone carrying this T cell receptor beta chain was seen a handful of times. Its specificity is unknown. This specimen belongs to a study of T cell responses to AZD1222 COVID-19 vaccine. The study's findings and limits: Spike-specific TCR breadth and depth rose after two AZD1222 doses. After the peak T cell response, and only then, were repertoires sampled. Just a handful of people given AZD1222 tested seropositive at baseline.

The CDR3 is 15 residues long. Germline V gives CDR1 LGHDT, CDR2 YNNKEL (reference sequence). The germline V and J ends were trimmed by 1 base and 6 bases, with 14 bases remaining between them. Method: immunoSEQ multiplex PCR; TCRdb's copy keeps in-frame clones and lacks some. Of 150,000 to 200,000 clones listed, roughly 91% are singletons. Second doses at about 4 or about 12 weeks were pooled. This TCR was sampled from an adult who received the AZD1222 COVID-19 vaccine. The gene calls are TRBV3-1 (or the pseudogene TRBV3-2) and TRBJ2-3; tentative D call: TRBD1 (5 bases). The material was peripheral blood, obtained 28 days after the second AZD1222 dose. The CDR3, as DNA: TGTGCCAGCAGCCAAGGACAGATCCGTTATGATACGCAGTATTTT. Translation gives CASSQGQIRYDTQYF.